These 10 T cell receptor beta chains originate from one sample sequenced in a study of CD8 T cells in ankylosing spondylitis. Each CDR3 protein is one row after TCRdb ran MiXCR on the 5' RACE reads. This table holds approximately 250,000 distinct CDR3 sequences, 8.2% found once. The specimen sequenced was blood, either unsorted or a sorted T cell fraction (not recorded which). The receptors were sampled from a female donor with ankylosing spondylitis or in good health (not recorded which).

A note on this clonotype: This may stem from a read error, because a much larger clone lies one nucleotide away. The chain has TRBV14 and TRBJ2-7; 7 bases are shared with TRBD2. V dropped 4 bases and J dropped 2; count of bases not matched to a gene: 20. The CDR3 spans 19 residues. Per germline, CDR1 SGHDN and CDR2 FVKESK. The CDR3 DNA is TGTGCCAGCAGCCTCCCGGGCCAGGGAGGGGAAAGGAGCCCCTACGAGCAGTACTTC. This translates into CASSLPGQGGERSPYEQYF. The variable domain in full, with the rest retrieved from reference TRBV14 and TRBJ2-7, is EAGVTQFPSHSVIEKGQTVTLRCDPISGHDNLYWYRRVMGKEIKFLLHFVKESKQDESGMPNNRFLAERTGGTYSTLKVQPAELEDSGVYFCASSLPGQGGERSPYEQYFGPGTRLTVT.

This clonotype was seen ten or more times. V and J are TRBV3-1 and TRBJ2-3; 8 nucleotides match TRBD2. The germline V gene has CDR1 LGHDT and CDR2 YNNKEL (reference sequence). J was trimmed by 4 bases and V by 4 bases; bases with no gene match: 4. This CDR3 region has 14 residues. Here the CDR3 DNA reads TGTGCCAGCAGCCCACGGGGGGGTTCAGATACGCAGTATTTT. This translates into CASSPRGGSDTQYF.

This clonotype was found many times. The rearrangement links TRBV28 to TRBJ2-3, with D perhaps TRBD1 (6 bases). The germline CDR1 and CDR2 sequences are MDHEN and SYDVKM. This CDR3 comprises 15 residues. The V and J ends lost 3 bases and 2 bases respectively, with 12 bases between them. CDR3 nucleotide sequence: TGTGCCAGCAGTTTGGACAGCCTCATCACAGATACGCAGTATTTT. Residues: CASSLDSLITDTQYF.

The sample holds many counts of this clonotype. The J gene is TRBJ2-2, the V gene TRBV20-1, with D unclear. Germline values: CDR1 DFQATT, CDR2 SNEGSKA (reference sequence). This CDR3 region has 14 residues. Between the trimmed V and J ends, which lost 0 bases and 6 bases, there was a span of 11 bases. CDR3 amino acids: CSARDQDRSGELFF. CDR3 bases: TGCAGTGCTAGAGATCAGGACCGGTCCGGGGAGCTGTTTTTT.

Note on this clonotype: This clone may be a read error of a much larger clone one base away. This chain joins TRBV29-1 and TRBJ2-5; tentatively, D is TRBD2 (5 bases). This CDR3 comprises 13 residues. Trimming cost V 4 bases and J 7 bases, with 16 bases left between them. Germline-derived CDR1 and CDR2 are SQVTM and ANQGSEA. The CDR3 sequence: CSVAVTYGGTQYF. In DNA form, the CDR3 reads TGCAGCGTTGCAGTAACCTATGGAGGGACCCAGTACTTC.

On this clonotype itself: Sequence at one end of the junction differs from germline and may be a read error. The V and J genes are TRBV29-1 and TRBJ1-1, with D perhaps matching TRBD1 (5 bases). The CDR3 is 13 residues long. Germline lookup yields CDR1 SQVTM and CDR2 ANQGSEA. CDR3 amino acids: CSVDNGGSTAAFF. CDR3 DNA: TGCAGCGTTGATAACGGGGGAAGCACTGCAGCTTTCTTT.

This clonotype was seen only a few times. The chain joins TRBV20-1 to TRBJ1-6; 8 positions match TRBD1. This CDR3 has 17 residues. Germline V gene lookup returns CDR1 DFQATT and CDR2 SNEGSKA (reference sequence). With V trimmed by 5 bases and J by 7 bases, 16 bases remained unmatched. CDR3 loop: CSAGSVQGAWANSPLHF. The CDR3 DNA follows: TGCAGTGCTGGGAGTGTGCAGGGGGCCTGGGCAAATTCACCCCTCCACTTT.

The V call is TRBV7-2, the J call TRBJ2-6; 8 nucleotides match TRBD1. CDR3 length: 13 residues. The germline V gene encodes CDR1 SGHTA and CDR2 FQGNSA. Trimming took 4 bases from V and 9 from J; bases not matched to a gene: 2. The CDR3 here is CASSWDRNNVLTF. CDR3 nucleotide sequence: TGTGCCAGCAGCTGGGACAGGAACAACGTCCTGACTTTC.

V usage is TRBV4-2 and J usage is TRBJ2-7; 11 bases map to TRBD1. The CDR3 sequence is 16 residues long. The J segment lost 0 bases and the V segment lost 4 bases, leaving 5 bases of the junction unmatched. Germline CDR1 is LGHNA and CDR2 is YNFKEQ. CDR3 DNA: TGTGCCAGCAGCCCCCGGACAGGGGGCGTCTCCTACGAGCAGTACTTC. Translating it yields CASSPRTGGVSYEQYF.

Many counts were recorded for this clonotype. The rearrangement joins TRBV20-1 to TRBJ2-7; 9 bases are a match to TRBD1. V shed 6 bases, J shed 3 bases, and the junction held 3 bases outside the gene matches. The germline V gene has CDR1 DFQATT and CDR2 SNEGSKA (reference sequence). The CDR3 sequence is 12 residues long. Written as DNA, the CDR3 is TGCAGTGCGGGACAGGGTTACTACGAGCAGTACTTC. It codes for CSAGQGYYEQYF.